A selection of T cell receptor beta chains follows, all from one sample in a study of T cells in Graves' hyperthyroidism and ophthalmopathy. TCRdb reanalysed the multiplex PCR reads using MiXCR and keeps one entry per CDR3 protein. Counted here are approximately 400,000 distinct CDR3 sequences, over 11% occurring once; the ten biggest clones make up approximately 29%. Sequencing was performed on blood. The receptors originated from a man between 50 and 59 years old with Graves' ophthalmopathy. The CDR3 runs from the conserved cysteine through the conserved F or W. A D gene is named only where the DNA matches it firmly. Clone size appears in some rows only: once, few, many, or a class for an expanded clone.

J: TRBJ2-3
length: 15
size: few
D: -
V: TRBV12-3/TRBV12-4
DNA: TGTGCCAGCAGCCCGCTAACTAGGTACACAGATACGCAGTATTTT
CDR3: CASSPLTRYTDTQYF

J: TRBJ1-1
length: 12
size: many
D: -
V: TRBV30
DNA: TGTGCCTGGAGTGTTGGCAGGGCCGAAGCTTTCTTT
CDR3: CAWSVGRAEAFF

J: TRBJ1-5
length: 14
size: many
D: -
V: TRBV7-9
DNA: TGTGCCAGCAGCTCCCACAGTAGCAATCAGCCCCAGCATTTT
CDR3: CASSSHSSNQPQHF

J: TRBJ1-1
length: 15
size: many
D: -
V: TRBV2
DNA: TGTGCCAGCAGGTTATTGGTCAGGGCGTACACTGAAGCTTTCTTT
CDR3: CASRLLVRAYTEAFF

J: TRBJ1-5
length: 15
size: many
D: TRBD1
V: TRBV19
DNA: TGTGCCAGTAGTCCGGGACAGGGGGCATATCAGCCCCAGCATTTT
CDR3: CASSPGQGAYQPQHF

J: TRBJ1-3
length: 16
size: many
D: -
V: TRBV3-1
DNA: TGTGCCAGCAGCCAAGCACGACGGACCTCTGGAAACACCATATATTTT
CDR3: CASSQARRTSGNTIYF

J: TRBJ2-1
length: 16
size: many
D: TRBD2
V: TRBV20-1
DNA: TGCAGTGCTAGAGTTCCGGGAGGTCACTCCTACAATGAGCAGTTCTTC
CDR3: CSARVPGGHSYNEQFF

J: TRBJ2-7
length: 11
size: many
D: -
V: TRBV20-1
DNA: TGCAGTGCGGTAGGGCTCCACGAGCAGTACTTC
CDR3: CSAVGLHEQYF

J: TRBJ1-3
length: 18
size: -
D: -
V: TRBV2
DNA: TGTGCCAGCAGTGAAAAGCGGTTTGCCAGGGAGGCTGGAAACACCATATATTTT
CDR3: CASSEKRFAREAGNTIYF

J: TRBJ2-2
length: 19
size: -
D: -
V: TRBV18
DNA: TGTGCCAGCTCACCTTTAACTCTCGGAGGGATGCTGAACACCGGGGAGCTGTTTTTT
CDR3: CASSPLTLGGMLNTGELFF

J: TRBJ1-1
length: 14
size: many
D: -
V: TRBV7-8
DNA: TGTGCCAGCAAGAACGGGGGACTAAACACTGAAGCTTTCTTT
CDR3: CASKNGGLNTEAFF

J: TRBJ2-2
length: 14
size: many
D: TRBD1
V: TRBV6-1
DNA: TGTGCCAGCAGTTTTAGGGGGCGGTCCGGGGAGCTGTTTTTT
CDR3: CASSFRGRSGELFF

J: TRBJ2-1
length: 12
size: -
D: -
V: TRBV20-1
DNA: TGCAGTGCCCACGGAGGAGACAATGAGCAGTTCTTC
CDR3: CSAHGGDNEQFF

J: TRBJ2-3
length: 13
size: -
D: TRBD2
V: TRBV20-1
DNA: TGCAGTGCTACCTTCGGGGGGACAGATACGCAGTATTTT
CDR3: CSATFGGTDTQYF

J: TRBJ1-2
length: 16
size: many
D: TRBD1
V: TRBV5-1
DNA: TGCGCCAGCAGCTCGTCGGCACAGGGGGCTCTATCGGGCTACACCTTC
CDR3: CASSSSAQGALSGYTF

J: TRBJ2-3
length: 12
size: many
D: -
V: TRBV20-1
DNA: TGCAGTGTAGAGATATCGGGCTTTACGCAGTATTTT
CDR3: CSVEISGFTQYF

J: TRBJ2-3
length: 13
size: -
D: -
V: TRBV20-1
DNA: TGCAGTGCTTGGCTAGTGAGCACAGATATGCAGTATTTT
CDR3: CSAWLVSTDMQYF

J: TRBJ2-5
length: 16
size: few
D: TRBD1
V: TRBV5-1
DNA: TGCGCCAGCACGAATGGGGTACAGGGGGCCATTGAGACCCAGTACTTC
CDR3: CASTNGVQGAIETQYF

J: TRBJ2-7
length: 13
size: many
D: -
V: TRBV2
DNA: TGTGCCAGCAGTGGTCTGAACGTCTACGAGCAGTACTTC
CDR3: CASSGLNVYEQYF

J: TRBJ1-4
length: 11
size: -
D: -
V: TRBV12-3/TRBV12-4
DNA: TGTGCCAGCAGCATGGGTGAAAAACTGTTTTTT
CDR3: CASSMGEKLFF

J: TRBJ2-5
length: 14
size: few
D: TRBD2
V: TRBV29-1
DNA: TGCAGCGACAGAACGGGACTAGGTGGAGAGACCCAGTACTTC
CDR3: CSDRTGLGGETQYF

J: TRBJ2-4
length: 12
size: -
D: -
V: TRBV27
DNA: TGTGCCAGCAGTTTATCCGTAAACATTCAGTACTTC
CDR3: CASSLSVNIQYF

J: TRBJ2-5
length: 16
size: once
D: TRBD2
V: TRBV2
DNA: TGTGCCAGCAGTTACTCTAGCGGGAGGGCCCAAGAGACCCAGTACTTC
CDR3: CASSYSSGRAQETQYF